Detailed here is one TCR beta chain. What it binds is unknown. RNA, once extracted, was reverse transcribed into cDNA for use as the sequencing template. Libraries were prepared by immunoSEQ multiplex PCR; TCRdb keeps only in-frame clonotypes and omits some of them. The sample lists about 180,000 clones, 40% to 55% seen once, with around 9.1% in the top ten. These data come from a study of CD8+ T cells in alopecia areata. About the research overall: Tofacitinib administration persisted for 6 to 18 months, succeeded by 6 months off drug.

The CDR3 length is 11 residues. Germline CDR1 DFQATT, CDR2 SNEGSKA (reference sequence). V lost 1 base and J lost 8, with 8 bases in between. Regarding the study as a whole: Affected lesional scalp, above all in alopecia totalis/universalis, was more clonal than normal scalp. Expanded CD8+ clones among the top 100, as well as scalp clonality, were significantly decreased by tofacitinib.

Treatment indicated: oral pan-JAK inhibitor, 5-10 mg twice daily. Lesional scalp punch biopsies and peripheral blood were collected from alopecia areata patients. The material sequenced was CD8+ T cells sorted from blood, taken around week 54, from a patient treated with tofacitinib. This sequence was found in a human donor with alopecia areata. This chain joins TRBV20-1 and TRBJ1-1; no clear D gene. The CDR3 DNA reads TGCAGTGCTAGAGTTCTCGGGGAAGCTTTCTTT. It codes for CSARVLGEAFF.